The source of this TCR beta chain is a study of T cell repertoires in cytomegalovirus infection. Study overall: In the study, CMV epitopes included recently identified HLA-C-restricted and well-studied HLA-B-restricted ones. Public TCR beta signatures were indicative of both CMV infection and a matching HLA type.

The study, taken as a whole, reports: Public TCR beta family frequency separated CMV-and-HLA carriers, including in an independent cohort. The study found HLA-C-restricted CMV-specific TCR beta clonotypes dominating the ex vivo response.

The trim removed 4 bases at V and 6 bases at J, leaving 2 bases unmatched. The CDR3 is made up of 12 amino acids. One entry per CDR3 protein results from TCRdb running MiXCR on the reads. The sample gives nearly 700,000 distinct CDR3 sequences, around a third of which show up once; approximately 18% is in the top ten. This clonotype was detected ten times or more. Its antigen is as yet unknown. This sequence originates from a human donor in good health (CMV status not recorded). Some clones in this sample may be carry-over from other donors' samples. This specimen consisted of cultured PBMCs, obtained from culture after CMV antigen stimulation. The chain employs TRBV12-3 or TRBV12-4 and TRBJ1-1; 7 nucleotides align to TRBD1. CDR3 DNA: TGTGCCAGCAGTTGGACAGGAGCTGAAGCTTTCTTT. This encodes CASSWTGAEAFF.